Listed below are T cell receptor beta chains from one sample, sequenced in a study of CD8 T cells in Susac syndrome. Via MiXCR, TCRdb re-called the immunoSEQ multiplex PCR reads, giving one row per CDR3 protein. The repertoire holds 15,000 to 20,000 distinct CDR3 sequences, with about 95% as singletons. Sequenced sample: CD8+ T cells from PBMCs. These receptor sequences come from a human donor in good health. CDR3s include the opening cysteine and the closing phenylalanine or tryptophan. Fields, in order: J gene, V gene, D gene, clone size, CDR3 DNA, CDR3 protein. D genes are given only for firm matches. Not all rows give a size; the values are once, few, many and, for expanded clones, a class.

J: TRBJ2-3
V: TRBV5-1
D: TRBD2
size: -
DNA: TGCGCCAGCAGAGAATTTAGCGGGAGTTTCACAGATACGCAGTATTTT
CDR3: CASREFSGSFTDTQYF

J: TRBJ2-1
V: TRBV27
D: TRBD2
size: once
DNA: TGTGCCAGCAGTCCAAGACTAGCGGGTTATGGAACAGGGGAAAACAATGAGCAGTTCTTC
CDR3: CASSPRLAGYGTGENNEQFF

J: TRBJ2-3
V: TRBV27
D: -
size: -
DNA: TGTGCCAGCAGTTTATCGGGACTCAAATTCACAGATACGCAGTATTTT
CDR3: CASSLSGLKFTDTQYF

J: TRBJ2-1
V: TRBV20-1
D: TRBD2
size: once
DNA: TGCAGTGCTAGAGATCAGGGCGGGAGGGTCTACAATGAGCAGTTCTTC
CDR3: CSARDQGGRVYNEQFF

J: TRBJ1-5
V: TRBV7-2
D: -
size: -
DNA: TGTGCCAGCAGCTTAACCGTTTATAGCAATCAGCCCCAGCATTTT
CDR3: CASSLTVYSNQPQHF

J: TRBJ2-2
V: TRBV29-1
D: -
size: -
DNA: TGCAGCGTTGTGATGGCCGGGGAGCTGTTTTTT
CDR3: CSVVMAGELFF

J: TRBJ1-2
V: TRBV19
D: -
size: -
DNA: TGTGCCAGTAGTATAGTTCCAGCAAGCAATGGCTACACCTTC
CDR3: CASSIVPASNGYTF

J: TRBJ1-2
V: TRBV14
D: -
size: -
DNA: TGTGCCAGCAGCCAATCATTGGGGGGCTATGGCTACACCTTC
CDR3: CASSQSLGGYGYTF

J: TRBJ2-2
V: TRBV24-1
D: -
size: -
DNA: TGTGCCACCAGTGATCCACCACAGGGTCCCACCGGGGAGCTGTTTTTT
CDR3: CATSDPPQGPTGELFF

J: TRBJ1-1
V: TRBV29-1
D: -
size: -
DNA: TGCAGCGTTGATGGTCCGGGGAACACTGAAGCTTTCTTT
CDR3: CSVDGPGNTEAFF

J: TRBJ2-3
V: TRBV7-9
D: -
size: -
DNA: TGTGCCAGCACCCAGGGGGGGGAGGGCCTAAGCACAGATACGCAGTATTTT
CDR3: CASTQGGEGLSTDTQYF

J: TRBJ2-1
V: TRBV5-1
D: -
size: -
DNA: TGCGCCAGCAGCTTGGCCAAGCAGAACAATGAGCAGTTCTTC
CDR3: CASSLAKQNNEQFF

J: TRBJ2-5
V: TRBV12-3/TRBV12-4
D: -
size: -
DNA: TGTGCCAGCAGGGGACCGGGATTACAAGAGACCCAGTACTTC
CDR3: CASRGPGLQETQYF

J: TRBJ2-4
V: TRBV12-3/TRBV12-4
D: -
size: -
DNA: TGTGCCAGCAGTTCCTTAACAGAAAACATTCAGTACTTC
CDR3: CASSSLTENIQYF

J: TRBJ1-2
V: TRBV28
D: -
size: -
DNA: TGTGCCAGCAGTTCGGCAGGGGCCGTGGGCTACACCTTC
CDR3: CASSSAGAVGYTF

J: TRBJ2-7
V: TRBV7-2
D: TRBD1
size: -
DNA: TGTGCCAGCAGCTTAGGGGGACAGGGGGCGTTCGAGCAGTACTTC
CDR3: CASSLGGQGAFEQYF

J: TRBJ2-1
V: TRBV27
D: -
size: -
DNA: TGTGCCAGCGGACGGGGAGAGGGCTACAATGAGCAGTTCTTC
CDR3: CASGRGEGYNEQFF

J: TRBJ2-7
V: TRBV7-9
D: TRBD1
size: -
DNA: TGTGCCAGCAGCTTAGGGGACAGGTTCTACGAGCAGTACTTC
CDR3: CASSLGDRFYEQYF

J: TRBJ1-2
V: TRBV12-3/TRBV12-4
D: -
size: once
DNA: TGTGCCAGCAGACCTGGGGGGGGCGTTGGCTACACCTTC
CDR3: CASRPGGGVGYTF

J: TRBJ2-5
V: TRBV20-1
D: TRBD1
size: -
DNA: TGCAGTGCTAGCAGACCGGGACAGGGTTACATAGAGACCCAGTACTTC
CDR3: CSASRPGQGYIETQYF

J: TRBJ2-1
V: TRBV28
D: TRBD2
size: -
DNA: TGTGCCAGCAGTTTCCGTGGTGTGGGACTAGCAAACAATGAGCAGTTCTTC
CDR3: CASSFRGVGLANNEQFF

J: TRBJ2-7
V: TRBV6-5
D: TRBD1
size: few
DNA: TGTGCCAGCAGACAGGGGGGATCCTACGAGCAGTACTTC
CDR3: CASRQGGSYEQYF

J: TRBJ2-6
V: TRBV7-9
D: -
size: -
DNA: TGTGCCCACGACAGGACAAGGTCTGGGGCCAACGTCCTGACTTTC
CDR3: CAHDRTRSGANVLTF

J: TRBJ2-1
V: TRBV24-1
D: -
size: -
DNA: TGTGCCACCAGTGATTTCTTAGGGTTGGGTGAGCAGTTCTTC
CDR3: CATSDFLGLGEQFF

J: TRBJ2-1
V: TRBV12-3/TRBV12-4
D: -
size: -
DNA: TGTGCCAGCAGTTTATCGGGAGAAATCAATGAGCAGTTCTTC
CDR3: CASSLSGEINEQFF

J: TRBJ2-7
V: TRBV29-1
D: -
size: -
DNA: TGCAGCGTGACAATGCGCGGATATGGCTACGAGCAGTACTTC
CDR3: CSVTMRGYGYEQYF

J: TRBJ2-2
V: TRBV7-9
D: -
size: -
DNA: TGTGCCAGCAGGAGTGGGTCTTTGAACACCGGGGAGCTGTTTTTT
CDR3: CASRSGSLNTGELFF

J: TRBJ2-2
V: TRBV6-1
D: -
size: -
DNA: TGTGCCAGCAGTGACCAAGGTCTAGGGACCGGGGAGCTGTTTTTT
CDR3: CASSDQGLGTGELFF

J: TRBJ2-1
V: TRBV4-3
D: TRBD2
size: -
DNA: TGCGCCAGCAGCCAAGAGTTAGCGGGAGCTGATGAGCAGTTCTTC
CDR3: CASSQELAGADEQFF

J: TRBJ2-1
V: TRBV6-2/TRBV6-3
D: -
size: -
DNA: TGTGCCAGCAGACTACGGGAGACCTCCTACAATGAGCAGTTCTTC
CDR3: CASRLRETSYNEQFF

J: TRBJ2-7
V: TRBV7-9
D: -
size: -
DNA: TGTGCCAGCAGCTTACAGATAGGGACGCCCCTCGTGTACGAGCAGTACTTC
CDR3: CASSLQIGTPLVYEQYF

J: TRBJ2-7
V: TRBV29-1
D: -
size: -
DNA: TGCAGCGTCGTTTCTCGACCTTCCTACGAGCAGTACTTC
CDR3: CSVVSRPSYEQYF

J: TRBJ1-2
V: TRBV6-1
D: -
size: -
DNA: TGTGCCAGCAGTGAAGGGAGACAGGTCGGCTATGGCTACACCTTC
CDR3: CASSEGRQVGYGYTF

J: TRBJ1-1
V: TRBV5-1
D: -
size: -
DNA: TGCGCCAGCAGCTTGGCAGGGTTTGGGTACACTGAAGCTTTCTTT
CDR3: CASSLAGFGYTEAFF

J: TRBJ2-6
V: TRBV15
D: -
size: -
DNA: TGTGCCACCAGCAGAGAACAATCTGGGGCCAACGTCCTGACTTTC
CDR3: CATSREQSGANVLTF

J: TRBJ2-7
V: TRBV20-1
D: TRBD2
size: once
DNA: TGCAGTGCTAGACTAGCGGGTAACGAGCAGTACTTC
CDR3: CSARLAGNEQYF

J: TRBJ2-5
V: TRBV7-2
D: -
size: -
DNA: TGTGCCAGCAGCTTATACGCCCTACAGGGAGGGAGTGGAGAGACCCAGTACTTC
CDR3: CASSLYALQGGSGETQYF

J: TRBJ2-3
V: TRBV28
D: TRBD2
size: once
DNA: TGTGCCAGCAGTTTACTTGGACTAGCGGGAGACGATACGCAGTATTTT
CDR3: CASSLLGLAGDDTQYF

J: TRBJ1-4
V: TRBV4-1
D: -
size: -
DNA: TGCGCCAGCAGCCACCCCAGCACTGGAGATGAAAAACTGTTTTTT
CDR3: CASSHPSTGDEKLFF

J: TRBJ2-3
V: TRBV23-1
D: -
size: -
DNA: TGCGCCAGCAGTCAATACCCGGACACCGATCACACAGATACGCAGTATTTT
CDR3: CASSQYPDTDHTDTQYF

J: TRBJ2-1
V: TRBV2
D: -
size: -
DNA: TGTGCCAGCACTCAAACCATACGGAGCTCCTACAATGAGCAGTTCTTC
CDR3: CASTQTIRSSYNEQFF

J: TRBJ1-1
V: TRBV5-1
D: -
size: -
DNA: TGCGCCAGCAGCTTCTCCTGGGGGACTTCTGAAGCTTTCTTT
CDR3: CASSFSWGTSEAFF

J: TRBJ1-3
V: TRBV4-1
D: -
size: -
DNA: TGCGCCAGCAGCCAAGAAGGGAAAAACACCATATATTTT
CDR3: CASSQEGKNTIYF

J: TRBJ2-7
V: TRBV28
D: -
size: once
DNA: TGTGCCAGCAGTCTAAGCGAAGAGAGAACCTACGAGCAGTACTTC
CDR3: CASSLSEERTYEQYF

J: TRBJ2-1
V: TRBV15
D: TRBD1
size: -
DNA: TGTGCCACCAGCAGAGATACATATCCGGGACAGGGGGCTAATGAGCAGTTCTTC
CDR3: CATSRDTYPGQGANEQFF

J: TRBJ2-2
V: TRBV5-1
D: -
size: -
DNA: TGCGCCAGCAGCTTGGGACTCGGCGGGACGAACACCGGGGAGCTGTTTTTT
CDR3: CASSLGLGGTNTGELFF

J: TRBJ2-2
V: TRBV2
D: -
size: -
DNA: TGTGCCAGCACCGGAAGGTACATTGGGGGCGCCGGGGAGCTGTTTTTT
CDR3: CASTGRYIGGAGELFF

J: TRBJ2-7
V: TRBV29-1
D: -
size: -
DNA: TGCAGCGTTAGTTCGGACCAACCCTTCTCCTACGAGCAGTACTTC
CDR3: CSVSSDQPFSYEQYF

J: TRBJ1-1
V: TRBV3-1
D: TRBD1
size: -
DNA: TGTGCCAGCAGCCAAATTCAGGGGGCTGCTGAAGCTTTCTTT
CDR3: CASSQIQGAAEAFF

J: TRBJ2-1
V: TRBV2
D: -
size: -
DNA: TGTGCCAGCAGTGTGAGTCTCGGGCTCATGGGTGAGCAGTTCTTC
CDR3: CASSVSLGLMGEQFF

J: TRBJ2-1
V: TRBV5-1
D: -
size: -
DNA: TGCGCCAGCAGCTTGGCCTCTCGAGTACCTTTAAATGAGCAGTTCTTC
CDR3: CASSLASRVPLNEQFF

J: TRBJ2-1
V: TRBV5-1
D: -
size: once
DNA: TGCGCCAGCAGCTTTTTGCCAGACCCAAATAATGAGCAGTTCTTC
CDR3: CASSFLPDPNNEQFF

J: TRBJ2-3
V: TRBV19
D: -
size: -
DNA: TGTGCCAGTAGTATACAGGGACGAACAGATACGCAGTATTTT
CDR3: CASSIQGRTDTQYF

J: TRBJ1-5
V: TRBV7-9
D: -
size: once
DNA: TGTGCCAGCAGCTTAGGCCGAGCGGATCAGCCCCAGCATTTT
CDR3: CASSLGRADQPQHF

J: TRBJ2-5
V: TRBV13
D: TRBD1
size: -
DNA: TGTGCCAGCAGCCCCAGACAGGGGCAAGAGACCCAGTATTTC
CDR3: CASSPRQGQETQYF